The 24 T cell receptor beta chains given below trace back to one sample, sequenced in a study of blood T cell repertoires in COVID-19. Assay used: immunoSEQ multiplex PCR; TCRdb lists only in-frame clones, some missing. The sample gives approximately 190,000 clones, roughly 80% of which show up once; approximately 14% is in the top ten. Material for sequencing was peripheral blood. The source is a man aged 25-40 years with active or convalescent COVID-19.

V gene TRBV6-5 combines with J gene TRBJ2-7; D unclear. Germline-derived CDR1 and CDR2 are MNHEY and SVGAGI. The V and J ends lost 6 bases and 2 bases respectively, with 14 bases between them. The CDR3 is 14 residues long. This CDR3 reads CASRTRSLAYEQYV. CDR3 DNA sequence: TGTGCCAGCAGGACAAGGTCCCTTGCCTACGAGCAGTACGTC.

The chain employs TRBV5-1 and TRBJ1-4; D unresolved. With 4 bases removed from V and 3 bases from J, the gap between germline ends came to 4 bases. Germline values: CDR1 SGHRS, CDR2 YFSETQ. This CDR3 is built from 12 residues. As DNA, the CDR3 is TGCGCCAGCAGCCCATCTAATGAAAAACTGTTTTTT. It yields the protein CASSPSNEKLFF.

The chain links TRBV11-3 to TRBJ2-7; 7 bases are shared with TRBD2. The CDR3 extends over 18 amino acids. Germline-derived CDR1 and CDR2 are SGHNT and YENEEA. Trimming removed 5 bases from V and 5 bases from J; junction bases left unmatched: 21. CDR3 sequence (DNA): TGTGCCAGCAGCCCCCCCTATGAAAGCGGGGCACTTCTCCACGAGCAGTACGTC. Its translation is CASSPPYESGALLHEQYV.

The chain is built from TRBV6-1 and TRBJ2-6, with 10 bases that match TRBD1. J gave up 2 bases and V 3 bases, and 4 bases lay outside the gene matches. This CDR3 contains 17 residues. Germline values: CDR1 MNHNS, CDR2 SASEGT. CDR3 in amino acids: CASSDWTGGTGANVLTF. CDR3 nucleotide sequence: TGTGCCAGCAGTGACTGGACAGGGGGAACTGGGGCCAACGTCCTGACTTTC.

The chain recombines TRBV27 with TRBJ1-1; 10 positions agree with TRBD1. Losses at the gene ends were 5 bases for V and 3 bases for J; bases not matched to a gene: 6. Germline-derived CDR1 and CDR2 are MNHEY and SMNVEV (reference sequence). The CDR3 loop spans 15 amino acids. The CDR3 DNA sequence: TGTGCCAGCAGTCCCCGGGACAGGGGTTACACTGAAGCTTTCTTT. It codes for CASSPRDRGYTEAFF.

The gene calls are TRBV6-6 and TRBJ1-2; the match to TRBD1 covers 8 bases. CDR1 is MNHNY, CDR2 SVGAGI, per germline (reference sequence). V lost 5 bases to trimming and J lost 1 base; unmatched junction nucleotides: 12. CDR3 length equals 17 residues. The CDR3 is CASSPRDRRNVNYGYTF. CDR3 DNA: TGTGCCAGCAGTCCCCGGGACAGGAGGAATGTTAACTATGGCTACACCTTC.

This chain uses TRBV15 with TRBJ2-3; D might be TRBD1 (5 bases). Germline V gene lookup returns CDR1 LNHNV and CDR2 YYDKDF (reference sequence). The length of the CDR3 is 15 residues. V was shortened by 0 bases and J by 5 bases, with 12 bases between the two germline ends. The CDR3 DNA is TGTGCCACCAGCAGAGATAGGGGCTCAGGAGATACGCAGTATTTT. This codes for CATSRDRGSGDTQYF.

V gene TRBV3-1 (or the pseudogene TRBV3-2) combines with J gene TRBJ1-4; no clear D gene. This CDR3 spans 13 amino acids. The V end lost 5 bases, the J end lost 8 bases, and 12 bases lay between the germline ends. Germline V gives CDR1 LGHDT, CDR2 YNNKEL (reference sequence). The CDR3 reads CASSGGGEEKLFF. CDR3 nucleotide sequence: TGTGCCAGCAGCGGAGGCGGGGAGGAAAAACTGTTTTTT.

The V and J genes are TRBV18 and TRBJ1-2; D possibly corresponds to TRBD1 (6 bases). Germline CDR1 reads KGHSH; CDR2 reads LQKENI. The CDR3 is 15 residues long. The V and J ends lost 1 base and 8 bases respectively, with 17 bases between them. CDR3 sequence: CASSPRLRTVGGYTF. The DNA for the CDR3 is TGTGCCAGCTCACCACGATTGAGGACAGTCGGGGGCTACACCTTC.

The chain uses TRBV28 and TRBJ2-6; D gene unclear. The V end lost 5 bases, the J end lost 0 bases, and 14 bases lay between the germline ends. The CDR3 spans 17 residues. Looked up from germline, CDR1 is MDHEN and CDR2 is SYDVKM. The CDR3 here is CASSPRVARSGANVLTF. The CDR3 DNA reads TGTGCCAGCAGTCCTCGGGTAGCTCGCTCTGGGGCCAACGTCCTGACTTTC.

The genes are TRBV10-1 and TRBJ1-6, with 7 bases fitting TRBD1. V was clipped by 1 base and J by 9 bases; unmatched bases: 6. The CDR3 covers 15 residues. From germline, CDR1 is WNHNN and CDR2 SYGVQD (reference sequence). Written as DNA, the CDR3 is TGCGCCAGCAGTGAGTTCGGGCAGGGGGGTTCACCCCTCCACTTT. Translation gives CASSEFGQGGSPLHF.

This chain uses TRBV19 with TRBJ1-1, with 8 bases matching TRBD1. With V trimmed by 6 bases and J by 2 bases, 8 bases remained unmatched. Germline CDR1 is LNHDA and CDR2 is SQIVND (reference sequence). This CDR3 region has 15 residues. CDR3 nucleotides: TGTGCCAGTAGGCCCCTGGACAGGGCTAACACTGAAGCTTTCTTT. Amino acids: CASRPLDRANTEAFF.

This chain joins TRBV28 and TRBJ1-3, with D possibly TRBD1 on 6 matching bases. This CDR3 is built from 17 residues. Germline CDR1 reads MDHEN; CDR2 reads SYDVKM. Trimming pared 3 bases from V and 0 bases from J, leaving 15 bases between. The chain's CDR3 is CASSFQNRAFSGNTIYF. CDR3 nucleotides: TGTGCCAGCAGTTTTCAGAACAGGGCCTTCTCTGGAAACACCATATATTTT.

The chain is built from TRBV5-4 and TRBJ2-1; 11 bases are shared with TRBD2. Trimming cost V 0 bases and J 6 bases; bases outside gene matches: 2. Germline CDR1 is SGHNT and CDR2 is YYREEE (reference sequence). This CDR3 is built from 15 residues. CDR3: CASSLDSGRANEQFF. DNA of the CDR3: TGTGCCAGCAGCTTGGATAGCGGGAGGGCCAATGAGCAGTTCTTC. Full variable domain (rest looked up from reference TRBV5-4 and TRBJ2-1): ETGVTQSPTHLIKTRGQQVTLRCSSQSGHNTVSWYQQALGQGPQFIFQYYREEENGRGNFPPRFSGLQFPNYSSELNVNALELDDSALYLCASSLDSGRANEQFFGPGTRLTVL.

This clone turned up a few times. The chain has TRBV3-1 (or the pseudogene TRBV3-2) and TRBJ2-2; a possible D gene is TRBD2 (6 bases). The CDR3 length is 14 residues. V was shortened by 4 bases and J by 8 bases, with 14 bases between the two germline ends. The germline V gene has CDR1 LGHDT and CDR2 YNNKEL (reference sequence). In DNA form, the CDR3 reads TGTGCCAGCAGCCCCCCCCGGGAGTCGGGGGAGCTGTTTTTT. It codes for CASSPPRESGELFF.

The rearrangement links TRBV28 to TRBJ2-3, with a tentative D call TRBD2 (5 bases). Trimming stripped 2 bases from V and 5 bases from J, with 11 bases between. Germline loops: CDR1 MDHEN, CDR2 SYDVKM. The CDR3 has 14 amino acids. The CDR3 reads CASSLAGSQDTQYF. The CDR3 nucleotides are TGTGCCAGCAGTTTAGCGGGTAGTCAAGATACGCAGTATTTT.

The rearrangement links TRBV27 to TRBJ1-5; no clear D. In germline, CDR1 is MNHEY, CDR2 SMNVEV (reference sequence). This CDR3 region has 13 residues. V lost 6 bases to trimming and J lost 6 bases, with 12 bases between them. CDR3 in amino acids: CASSVFGGQPQHF. CDR3 nucleotide sequence: TGTGCCAGCAGCGTCTTTGGAGGTCAGCCCCAGCATTTT.

Relative to its sample, this clone is medium-sized (0.01 to 0.1%). V and J are TRBV6-6 and TRBJ2-7, with 7 bases matching TRBD2. The CDR3 extends over 13 amino acids. V shed 8 bases, J shed 3 bases, and the junction held 7 bases outside the gene matches. Germline CDR1 reads MNHNY; CDR2 reads SVGAGI (reference sequence). This CDR3 is CASQRDGIYEQYF. The CDR3 DNA sequence: TGTGCCAGCCAGCGGGATGGGATCTACGAGCAGTACTTC.

The chain employs TRBV5-4 and TRBJ1-3, with TRBD1 identical over 8 bases. Germline assignment: CDR1 SGHNT and CDR2 YYREEE (reference sequence). Unmatched junction bases numbered 4, after V lost 4 bases and J lost 4 bases. The CDR3 is 14 residues long. CDR3 amino acids: CASSQGTGGNTIYF. The CDR3, as DNA: TGTGCCAGCAGCCAAGGGACAGGCGGAAACACCATATATTTT.

The rearrangement uses TRBV21-1 and TRBJ2-1; the table gives TRBD2 as D, unverified against the DNA. TRBV21-1 is marked as a pseudogene. The CDR3 sequence is 16 residues long. CDR3 sequence: CASSKGGTSGEGEQFF. For the CDR3, the DNA is TGTGCCAGCAGCAAAGGCGGGACTAGCGGGGAGGGGGAGCAGTTCTTC.

J is TRBJ1-5 and V is TRBV19, with D unclear. Germline CDR1 LNHDA, CDR2 SQIVND (reference sequence). V was pared by 8 bases and J by 2 bases, with 7 bases between. CDR3 size: 12 residues. In nucleotides, the CDR3 is TGTGCCAGTTCAGTGGGCAATCAGCCCCAGCATTTT. Translation gives CASSVGNQPQHF.

The chain joins TRBV28 to TRBJ1-2; 7 positions agree with TRBD1. This CDR3 has 18 amino acids. J was trimmed by 5 bases and V by 2 bases; bases with no gene match: 17. Germline CDR1 is MDHEN and CDR2 is SYDVKM. This chain's CDR3 is CASSLIILFGTDLYGYTF. CDR3 in DNA: TGTGCCAGCAGTTTAATAATTCTCTTCGGGACAGATCTTTATGGCTACACCTTC.

The V gene is TRBV19, the J gene TRBJ1-5, with D possibly TRBD1 on 5 matching bases. The germline V and J ends were trimmed by 7 bases and 4 bases, with 17 bases remaining between them. The CDR3 spans 15 residues. Germline lookup yields CDR1 LNHDA and CDR2 SQIVND (reference sequence). CDR3 in amino acids: CASTLKGAGNQPQHF. In DNA form, the CDR3 reads TGTGCCAGTACTCTGAAGGGTGCAGGGAATCAGCCCCAGCATTTT.

Only a few counts were recorded for this clone. The chain recombines TRBV10-1 with TRBJ2-2; no reliable D call. Trimming left V 2 bases short and J 3 bases short, with 7 bases between. The CDR3 runs 14 residues. Germline CDR1 and CDR2: WNHNN and SYGVQD (reference sequence). The CDR3 region has the DNA TGCGCCAGCAGTGAGGGCGAGGACACCGGGGAGCTGTTTTTT. Residues: CASSEGEDTGELFF.